These 15 T cell receptor beta chains share one sample of origin, sequenced in a study of primary melanoma T cells and metastatic recurrence. Produced via immunoSEQ multiplex PCR; TCRdb's table is partial and in-frame only. The table shows over 85 clones, with roughly 88% occurring only once. The sequencing sample was made of melanoma tumor tissue. These receptors were collected from a human donor with melanoma.

The chain employs TRBV11-3 and TRBJ2-3; 11 bases line up with TRBD2. CDR1 is SGHNT and CDR2 is YENEEA in the germline V gene. Trimming at V came to 5 bases and at J to 3 bases, leaving 4 bases not matched to a gene. This CDR3 comprises 15 residues. The CDR3 sequence: CASSLGTSGTDTQYF. CDR3 DNA: TGTGCCAGCAGCCTGGGGACTAGCGGTACAGATACGCAGTATTTT.

This chain connects TRBV19 to TRBJ1-5, with a possible D match to TRBD1 (6 bases). This CDR3 region has 15 residues. The V end lost 7 bases, the J end lost 5 bases, and 18 bases lay between the germline ends. Germline CDR1 LNHDA, CDR2 SQIVND (reference sequence). In DNA form, the CDR3 reads TGTGCCAGTACCGCTACAGGGAGATGGGATCAGCCCCAGCATTTT. It specifies CASTATGRWDQPQHF.

The V call is TRBV28, the J call TRBJ1-5; 10 nucleotides match TRBD1. The CDR3 loop spans 14 amino acids. V lost 5 bases, J lost 7 bases, and 5 bases stayed unmatched. Germline CDR1 and CDR2: MDHEN and SYDVKM. This chain's CDR3 is CASSPGQGRQPQHF. CDR3 coding DNA: TGTGCCAGCAGTCCGGGACAGGGGCGACAGCCCCAGCATTTT.

The rearrangement joins TRBV6-8 to TRBJ2-3; no definite D call. Trimming left V 5 bases short and J 4 bases short, with 13 bases between. This CDR3 has 14 amino acids. The germline V gene encodes CDR1 MNHGY and CDR2 SAAAGT. The CDR3 here is CASSLQPPPDTQYF. In DNA form, the CDR3 reads TGTGCCAGCAGTCTTCAGCCCCCCCCAGATACGCAGTATTTT.

The chain carries TRBV6-8 and TRBJ2-7, with 11 bases fitting TRBD1. Trimming at V came to 7 bases and at J to 3 bases, leaving 11 bases not matched to a gene. Per the germline V gene, CDR1 is MNHGY and CDR2 is SAAAGT. This CDR3 is 16 amino acids long. The CDR3 nucleotides are TGTGCCAGCAATTTTCACCGGGACAGGGGGGACTACGAGCAGTACTTC. Its translation: CASNFHRDRGDYEQYF.

J is TRBJ2-5 and V is TRBV19; TRBD2 matches at 9 bases. The CDR3 runs to 13 residues. V lost 6 bases and J lost 5; bases outside the gene matches: 4. The germline gives CDR1 LNHDA, CDR2 SQIVND (reference sequence). The chain's CDR3 is CASSPSGGETQYF. CDR3 nucleotides: TGTGCCAGTAGCCCAAGCGGGGGGGAGACCCAGTACTTC.

The chain combines TRBV6-8 with TRBJ2-7; D could derive from TRBD1 or TRBD2 (5 bases each). The V end lost 5 bases, the J end lost 6 bases, and 17 bases lay between the germline ends. This CDR3 contains 14 residues. Germline V gives CDR1 MNHGY, CDR2 SAAAGT. The CDR3 is CASSPAGTMGEQYF. For the CDR3, the DNA is TGTGCCAGCAGTCCCGCCGGGACGATGGGCGAGCAGTACTTC.

On this clone: Compared with germline, one end of the junction differs, possibly owing to a read error. The V and J genes are TRBV15 and TRBJ2-1; D uncertain. The CDR3 consists of 15 residues. CDR1 is LNHNV, CDR2 YYDKDF, per germline (reference sequence). CDR3 nucleotide sequence: TGTGCCAGCAGCTTAACACCTGGTTTAGGCAATGAGCAGTTCTTC. Translation gives CASSLTPGLGNEQFF. Supplemented by reference TRBV15 and TRBJ2-1, the full variable domain reads DAMVIQNPRYQVTQFGKPVTLSCSQTLNHNVMYWYQQKSSQAPKLLFHYYDKDFNNEADTPDNFQSRRPNTSFCFLDIRSPGLGDTAMYLCASSLTPGLGNEQFFGPGTRLTVL.

DNA for the CDR3: TGTGCTAATGGCTGGGGCAGGGACCTAGGGGAGACCCAGTACTTC. This gives the protein CANGWGRDLGETQYF. The chain links TRBV12-5 to TRBJ2-5; D might be TRBD1 or TRBD2, each matching 5 bases. Trimming shortened V by 10 bases and J by 5 bases, and 23 bases separated the two germline ends. This CDR3 spans 15 amino acids. Germline V gives CDR1 LGHNT, CDR2 FRNRAP.

V and J are TRBV19 and TRBJ2-4; 7 bases align to TRBD1. The CDR3 consists of 15 residues. V lost 6 bases to trimming and J lost 5 bases; unmatched junction nucleotides: 10. CDR1 and CDR2 from the germline V gene are LNHDA and SQIVND (reference sequence). CDR3 sequence: CASSRDRALENIQYF. In nucleotides, the CDR3 is TGTGCCAGTAGCCGGGACAGAGCACTTGAAAACATTCAGTACTTC.

This chain joins TRBV28 and TRBJ1-2; D ambiguous. Between the trimmed V and J ends, which lost 3 bases and 3 bases, there was a span of 8 bases. CDR1 MDHEN and CDR2 SYDVKM come from the germline V gene. CDR3 length: 13 amino acids. The CDR3 sequence is CASSFGRYYGYTF. CDR3 sequence (DNA): TGTGCCAGCAGTTTTGGCAGGTACTATGGCTACACCTTC.

The chain recombines TRBV30 with TRBJ2-5, with D unresolved. Per germline, CDR1 GTSNPN and CDR2 SVGIG (reference sequence). V was shortened by 5 bases and J by 3 bases, with 7 bases between the two germline ends. This CDR3 has 11 amino acids. The CDR3 DNA reads TGTGCCTGGGCCCATAAAGAGACCCAGTACTTC. This codes for CAWAHKETQYF.

The J gene is TRBJ2-5, the V gene TRBV25-1; 12 nucleotides agree with TRBD2. The CDR3 covers 17 residues. V lost 4 bases, J lost 1 base, and 7 bases stayed unmatched. The germline gives CDR1 MGHDK, CDR2 SYGVNS. CDR3 nucleotides: TGTGCCAGCAGTGCCTACCTACTAGCGGGGGGCCAAGAGACCCAGTACTTC. It translates to CASSAYLLAGGQETQYF.

This clone has a single count. The chain uses TRBV30 and TRBJ2-5; D is ambiguous. The V gene lost 0 bases and the J gene lost 5 bases, with 10 bases spanning the gap. Germline V lookup: CDR1 GTSNPN, CDR2 SVGIG (reference sequence). The CDR3 spans 13 residues. The CDR3 DNA follows: TGTGCCTGGAGTGTTCCTCTCAGGGAGACCCAGTACTTC. Translated, it gives CAWSVPLRETQYF.

The V gene is TRBV25-1, the J gene TRBJ1-4; D not certain. This CDR3 region has 14 residues. V dropped 3 bases and J dropped 4 bases, with 9 bases sitting between them. Germline assignment: CDR1 MGHDK and CDR2 SYGVNS. CDR3 nucleotide sequence: TGTGCCAGCAGTGATAAGAGCGGTAATGAAAAACTGTTTTTT. Residues: CASSDKSGNEKLFF.